This TCR beta chain was profiled in a study of cytomegalovirus exposure and HLA in healthy donors. As for the study in general: Roughly 86 million unique TCRs from HLA-typed donors made up an early data release.

Remarks on this clone: Antigen unknown.

Regarding the study as a whole: Among CMV-associated TCR beta chains, most appeared HLA-restricted in a later analysis. A few CMV-associated chains were confirmed in vitro to be specific for CMV antigens. The authors later found TCR association rates varying by HLA locus, with DRB1 most and HLA-C fewest.

It was with 60 Vbeta and 13 Jbeta primers that the PCR ran. The assay was immunoSEQ multiplex PCR, and TCRdb's table has in-frame clones only and misses some. The table lists 100,000 to 150,000 clones. V was trimmed by 3 bases and J by 0 bases, leaving 9 bases between them. The CDR3 consists of 14 residues. The germline V gene encodes CDR1 WSHSY and CDR2 SAAADI. The genes are TRBV10-2 and TRBJ2-7; the D gene is possibly TRBD2 (5 bases). This TCR derives from a man aged 35 to 55 in good health and CMV-seronegative. Sequenced material: PBMCs. The CDR3 protein is CASSERDPSYEQYF. The CDR3 DNA follows: TGCGCCAGCAGTGAACGGGATCCCTCCTACGAGCAGTACTTC.